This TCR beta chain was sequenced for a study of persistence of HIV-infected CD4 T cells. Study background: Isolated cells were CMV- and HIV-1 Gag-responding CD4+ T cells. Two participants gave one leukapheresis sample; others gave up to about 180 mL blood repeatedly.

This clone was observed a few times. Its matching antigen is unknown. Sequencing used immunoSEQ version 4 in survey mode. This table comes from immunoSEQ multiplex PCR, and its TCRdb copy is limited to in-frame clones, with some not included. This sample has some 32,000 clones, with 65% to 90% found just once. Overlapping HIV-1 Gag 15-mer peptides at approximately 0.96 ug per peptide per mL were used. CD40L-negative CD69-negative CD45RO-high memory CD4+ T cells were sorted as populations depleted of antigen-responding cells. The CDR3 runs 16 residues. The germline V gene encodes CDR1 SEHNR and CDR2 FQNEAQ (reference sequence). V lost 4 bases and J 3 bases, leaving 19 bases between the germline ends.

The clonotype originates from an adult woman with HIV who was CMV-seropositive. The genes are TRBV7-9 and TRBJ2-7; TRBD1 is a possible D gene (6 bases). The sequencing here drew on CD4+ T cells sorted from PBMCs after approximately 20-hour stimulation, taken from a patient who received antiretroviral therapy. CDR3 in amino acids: CASSSQATGQIYEQYF. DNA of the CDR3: TGTGCCAGCAGCTCTCAGGCCACAGGGCAGATCTACGAGCAGTACTTC.